The 7 T cell receptor beta chains in this list originate from one sample, sequenced in a study of blood T cell repertoires in COVID-19. The table came from immunoSEQ multiplex PCR; TCRdb's copy has only in-frame clones and leaves some out. The sample lists about 190,000 clones; around 80% were seen once. Sequenced: peripheral blood. All receptors come from a woman at least 80 years old with active or convalescent COVID-19.

The genes are TRBV10-1 and TRBJ1-2; D is possibly TRBD1 (5 bases). Deletions cut 0 bases from V and 4 bases from J, with 15 bases between. Germline loops: CDR1 WNHNN, CDR2 SYGVQD (reference sequence). The CDR3 extends over 16 amino acids. The CDR3 sequence: CASSESNTQGIYGYTF. CDR3 nucleotides: TGCGCCAGCAGTGAGTCGAATACCCAGGGAATCTATGGCTACACCTTC.

The chain carries TRBV19 and TRBJ1-5, with D perhaps TRBD1 (5 bases). Germline V gene lookup returns CDR1 LNHDA and CDR2 SQIVND (reference sequence). V lost 10 bases, J lost 5 bases, and 15 bases lay in between. The CDR3 consists of 13 residues. The CDR3 loop reads CAIIPRGDQPQHF. The CDR3 bases are TGTGCCATCATCCCCCGGGGGGATCAGCCCCAGCATTTT.

The chain's CDR3 is CASSLLPGQGIGGYTF. In nucleotides, the CDR3 is TGTGCCAGCAGTTTACTACCTGGACAGGGGATTGGTGGCTACACCTTC. The chain links TRBV28 to TRBJ1-2, with 9 bases that match TRBD1. The germline CDR1 and CDR2 sequences are MDHEN and SYDVKM. V lost 2 bases and J lost 7; bases outside the gene matches: 11. CDR3 length: 16 amino acids.

The chain has TRBV7-9 and TRBJ2-5; TRBD1 aligns across 9 bases. The CDR3 is made up of 14 amino acids. The V gene's germline CDR1 is SEHNR and CDR2 FQNEAQ (reference sequence). The V and J ends lost 3 bases and 5 bases, in that order; junction bases with no gene match: 4. The CDR3 spells CASSFWDREETQYF. For the CDR3, the DNA is TGTGCCAGCAGCTTCTGGGACAGGGAGGAGACCCAGTACTTC.

V usage is TRBV28 and J usage is TRBJ1-1; no definite D call. Germline CDR1 MDHEN, CDR2 SYDVKM. This CDR3 has 12 residues. The ends were cut back, 6 bases at V and 0 bases at J, with 5 bases in the middle. CDR3 bases: TGTGCCAGCAGACTGATGAACACTGAAGCTTTCTTT. Its protein is CASRLMNTEAFF.

The chain links TRBV28 to TRBJ2-7, with D tentatively TRBD1 (5 bases). Trimming took 3 bases from V and 2 from J, leaving 11 bases between them. The germline gives CDR1 MDHEN, CDR2 SYDVKM. CDR3 length: 14 amino acids. The CDR3 nucleotides read TGTGCCAGCAGTTTTTACAGGTACCCCTACGAGCAGTACTTC. It is translated as CASSFYRYPYEQYF. The full variable domain, rest sourced from reference TRBV28 and TRBJ2-7, is DVKVTQSSRYLVKRTGEKVFLECVQDMDHENMFWYRQDPGLGLRLIYFSYDVKMKEKGDIPEGYSVSREKKERFSLILESASTNQTSMYLCASSFYRYPYEQYFGPGTRLTVT.

V and J are TRBV27 and TRBJ1-1; possible D gene TRBD1, 5 bases. V lost 3 bases, J lost 7 bases, and 15 bases lay in between. CDR1 and CDR2 from the germline V gene are MNHEY and SMNVEV (reference sequence). CDR3 length equals 14 residues. The CDR3 region is CASSFLAGGSEAFF. The DNA of the CDR3 is TGTGCCAGCAGTTTTTTGGCCGGGGGAAGTGAAGCTTTCTTT.